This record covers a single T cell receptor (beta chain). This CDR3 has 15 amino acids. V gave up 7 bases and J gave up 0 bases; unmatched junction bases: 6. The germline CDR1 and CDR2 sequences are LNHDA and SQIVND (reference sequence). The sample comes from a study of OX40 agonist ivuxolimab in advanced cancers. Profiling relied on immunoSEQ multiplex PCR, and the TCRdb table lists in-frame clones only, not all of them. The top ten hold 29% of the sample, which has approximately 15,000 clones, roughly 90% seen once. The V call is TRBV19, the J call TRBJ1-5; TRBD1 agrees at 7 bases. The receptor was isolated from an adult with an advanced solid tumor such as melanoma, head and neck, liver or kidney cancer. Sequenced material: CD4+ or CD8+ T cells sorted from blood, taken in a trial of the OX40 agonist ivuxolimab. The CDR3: CASTPGQYSNQPQHF. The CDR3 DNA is TGTGCCAGTACCCCGGGACAGTATAGCAATCAGCCCCAGCATTTT.